These 32 T cell receptor beta chains originate from one sample sequenced in a study of cytomegalovirus exposure and HLA in healthy donors. Generated by immunoSEQ multiplex PCR, the TCRdb table keeps only in-frame clones and is missing some. The profile covers approximately 76,000 clones, with roughly 94% appearing a single time and 3.3% taken by the ten largest. Input material: PBMCs. These receptors were obtained from a woman younger than 30 in good health and CMV-seropositive.

The J gene is TRBJ1-4, the V gene TRBV7-9, with 7 bases identical to TRBD1. The CDR3 contains 14 residues. Per the germline V gene, CDR1 is SEHNR and CDR2 is FQNEAQ (reference sequence). J gave up 6 bases and V 5 bases, and 6 bases lay outside the gene matches. The CDR3 loop is CASSQGQLHEKLFF. In DNA form, the CDR3 reads TGTGCCAGCAGCCAGGGACAGCTGCATGAAAAACTGTTTTTT.

The chain uses TRBV18 and TRBJ2-4, with TRBD1 as a possible D gene (5 bases). The germline V gene has CDR1 KGHSH and CDR2 LQKENI. The CDR3 covers 14 residues. V shed 0 bases and J shed 7 bases, with 10 bases lying between them. The CDR3 protein is CASSPPTGWNIQYF. The CDR3 DNA reads as TGTGCCAGCTCACCACCCACAGGCTGGAACATTCAGTACTTC.

The chain links TRBV4-3 to TRBJ2-1, with TRBD2 matching over 12 bases. J was trimmed by 7 bases and V by 1 base; bases with no gene match: 11. This CDR3 region has 18 residues. The germline CDR1 and CDR2 sequences are LGHNA and YSLEER. In nucleotides, the CDR3 is TGCGCCAGCAGCCAAGGGGCCCGGACTAGCGGGATTGTAAATGAGCAGTTCTTC. It specifies CASSQGARTSGIVNEQFF.

This chain connects TRBV25-1 to TRBJ2-3; possibly TRBD2 for D (5 bases). The CDR3 contains 12 residues. The V gene's germline CDR1 is MGHDK and CDR2 SYGVNS. V was clipped by 6 bases and J by 5 bases, with 9 bases between them. The DNA of the CDR3 is TGTGCCAGCAGCGGGGAAGGAGATACGCAGTATTTT. Protein sequence: CASSGEGDTQYF.

The chain joins TRBV25-1 to TRBJ2-1; 9 bases align to TRBD1. Germline V lookup: CDR1 MGHDK, CDR2 SYGVNS. The CDR3 has 13 amino acids. J lost 7 bases, V lost 6 bases, and 4 bases had no gene match. The CDR3 coding sequence is TGTGCCAGCAGGAAGACAGGGGGTAATGAGCAGTTCTTC. It translates to CASRKTGGNEQFF.

The genes are TRBV18 and TRBJ1-1; D may be TRBD1 (6 bases). V was shortened by 2 bases and J by 1 base, with 11 bases between the two germline ends. The CDR3 is made up of 15 amino acids. Germline lookup yields CDR1 KGHSH and CDR2 LQKENI. In DNA form, the CDR3 reads TGTGCCAGCTCACCAGAGGACAGATCGAACACTGAAGCTTTCTTT. Translating it yields CASSPEDRSNTEAFF.

This sequence joins TRBV6-1 and TRBJ2-1; D gene unclear. This CDR3 contains 14 residues. Germline V CDR1 and CDR2: MNHNS, SASEGT. With 3 bases removed from V and 0 bases from J, the gap between germline ends came to 6 bases. This CDR3 reads CASSDMFSYNEQFF. The CDR3 region has the DNA TGTGCCAGCAGTGATATGTTCTCCTACAATGAGCAGTTCTTC.

The chain uses TRBV7-6 and TRBJ2-1; 9 bases are shared with TRBD2. Trimming cost V 5 bases and J 6 bases; bases outside gene matches: 11. Germline CDR1 SGHVS, CDR2 FNYEAQ. This CDR3 contains 16 residues. CDR3 DNA: TGTGCCAGCAGCCCCCTAGCGGGACTAGACACCAATGAGCAGTTCTTC. Its translation: CASSPLAGLDTNEQFF.

The genes are TRBV6-6 and TRBJ1-2; D remains ambiguous. This CDR3 has 14 residues. Germline V gene data show CDR1 as MNHNY and CDR2 as SVGAGI (reference sequence). V lost 0 bases and J 4 bases, leaving 9 bases between the germline ends. Here the CDR3 reads CASSYSHISYGYTF. The CDR3 DNA follows: TGTGCCAGCAGTTACTCACACATATCCTATGGCTACACCTTC.

V gene TRBV6-6 combines with J gene TRBJ1-2; D is unresolved. The CDR3 totals 15 residues. Germline V gives CDR1 MNHNY, CDR2 SVGAGI (reference sequence). V lost 2 bases to trimming and J lost 1 base, with 11 bases between them. The CDR3 DNA follows: TGTGCCAGCAGTTACCCCCCCGGGATTAACTATGGCTACACCTTC. Protein product: CASSYPPGINYGYTF.

V is TRBV28 and J is TRBJ2-3; 7 positions match TRBD1. The CDR3 consists of 16 residues. V dropped 4 bases and J dropped 4; count of bases not matched to a gene: 11. Germline lookup yields CDR1 MDHEN and CDR2 SYDVKM. The CDR3 spells CASSWGGQGEADTQYF. In nucleotides, the CDR3 is TGTGCCAGCAGTTGGGGCGGGCAGGGGGAAGCAGATACGCAGTATTTT.

On this clone itself: The junction differs from germline at one of its ends, possibly a read error. This sample also contains other DNA sequences that code for the same CDR3. The chain links TRBV6-5 to TRBJ2-4; D remains ambiguous. The CDR3 sequence is 13 residues long. The germline gives CDR1 MNHEY, CDR2 SVGAGI. The CDR3 DNA reads as TGTGCTAGCAGTGACGGGTCTACGAGCATTCAGTACTTC. This encodes CASSDGSTSIQYF.

The chain has TRBV28 and TRBJ2-5; 7 bases agree with TRBD1. This CDR3 comprises 14 residues. The germline V gene encodes CDR1 MDHEN and CDR2 SYDVKM. Losses at the gene ends were 5 bases for V and 3 bases for J; bases not matched to a gene: 6. The CDR3 reads CASSASGTEETQYF. As DNA, the CDR3 is TGTGCCAGCAGTGCATCCGGGACAGAAGAGACCCAGTACTTC.

V usage is TRBV25-1 and J usage is TRBJ2-7; TRBD2 matches at 12 bases. From germline, CDR1 is MGHDK and CDR2 SYGVNS. The J segment lost 2 bases and the V segment lost 4 bases, leaving 9 bases of the junction unmatched. CDR3 length: 17 amino acids. The CDR3 DNA sequence: TGTGCCAGCAGTGGTGGACTAGCGGGACGTTTAACCTACGAGCAGTACTTC. Translating gives CASSGGLAGRLTYEQYF.

The chain combines TRBV28 with TRBJ1-4, with TRBD1 matching 9 bases. V dropped 4 bases and J dropped 8; count of bases not matched to a gene: 5. Germline values: CDR1 MDHEN, CDR2 SYDVKM. The CDR3 contains 14 residues. CDR3 coding DNA: TGTGCCAGCAGTTGGGACAGGGCCGGGGAAAAACTGTTTTTT. As protein: CASSWDRAGEKLFF. The full variable domain, rest sourced from reference TRBV28 and TRBJ1-4, is DVKVTQSSRYLVKRTGEKVFLECVQDMDHENMFWYRQDPGLGLRLIYFSYDVKMKEKGDIPEGYSVSREKKERFSLILESASTNQTSMYLCASSWDRAGEKLFFGSGTQLSVL.

The V gene is TRBV7-2, the J gene TRBJ2-2; 8 bases align to TRBD2. V lost 5 bases and J lost 5; bases outside the gene matches: 13. The CDR3 is made up of 17 amino acids. Germline V gene data show CDR1 as SGHTA and CDR2 as FQGNSA. The CDR3 DNA reads as TGTGCCAGCAGCCCCCATGTCGGGGGGGCCGGGACCGGGGAGCTGTTTTTT. As protein: CASSPHVGGAGTGELFF.

This chain uses TRBV6-1 with TRBJ2-6; 8 nucleotides line up with TRBD1. Germline V lookup: CDR1 MNHNS, CDR2 SASEGT. CDR3 length: 19 residues. The junction had 12 bases not matched to a gene; V was cut back by 4 bases and J by 1 base. CDR3 sequence: CASSAFWGQAVSGANVLTF. CDR3 sequence (DNA): TGTGCCAGCAGTGCTTTCTGGGGACAGGCCGTGTCTGGGGCCAACGTCCTGACTTTC.

Written as DNA, the CDR3 is TGTGCCAGCAGCAAGGGGACAGGGGAAGCCGGGGAGCTGTTTTTT. This gives the protein CASSKGTGEAGELFF. The chain couples TRBV7-9 to TRBJ2-2, with 10 bases that match TRBD1. Per germline, CDR1 SEHNR and CDR2 FQNEAQ (reference sequence). Trimming cost V 5 bases and J 6 bases; bases outside gene matches: 6. CDR3 length equals 15 residues.

The genes are TRBV10-3 and TRBJ2-1; D may be TRBD2 (6 bases). The V and J ends lost 5 bases and 7 bases respectively, with 9 bases between them. This CDR3 spans 12 amino acids. Per germline, CDR1 ENHRY and CDR2 SYGVKD. Here the CDR3 reads CAISPGRNEQFF. CDR3 DNA: TGTGCCATCAGTCCAGGGAGGAATGAGCAGTTCTTC.

This clone occurred once. V is TRBV19 and J is TRBJ2-7, with TRBD2 as a possible D gene (5 bases). The CDR3 consists of 15 residues. V was pared by 1 base and J by 2 bases, with 12 bases between. CDR1 is LNHDA, CDR2 SQIVND, per germline (reference sequence). In nucleotides, the CDR3 is TGTGCCAGTAGTATAGTGGGAAGAGGGCCCTACGAGCAGTACTTC. Translation gives CASSIVGRGPYEQYF.

The chain uses TRBV28 and TRBJ2-1, with a weak D call TRBD2 (5 bases). From germline, CDR1 is MDHEN and CDR2 SYDVKM. The V gene lost 6 bases and the J gene lost 9 bases, with 12 bases spanning the gap. CDR3 length: 12 residues. This chain's CDR3 is CASSWTVSEQFF. Written as DNA, the CDR3 is TGTGCCAGCAGCTGGACTGTGAGTGAGCAGTTCTTC.

The chain has TRBV11-3 and TRBJ2-7, with 8 bases that match TRBD1. V shed 1 base, J shed 3 bases, and the junction held 2 bases outside the gene matches. Germline V lookup: CDR1 SGHNT, CDR2 YENEEA. This CDR3 has 14 residues. CDR3 region: CASSLGGQDYEQYF. CDR3 nucleotide sequence: TGTGCCAGCAGCTTAGGGGGACAGGACTACGAGCAGTACTTC. Drawing the rest from reference TRBV11-3 and TRBJ2-7, the complete variable domain is EAGVVQSPRYKIIEKKQPVAFWCNPISGHNTLYWYLQNLGQGPELLIRYENEEAVDDSQLPKDRFSAERLKGVDSTLKIQPAELGDSAVYLCASSLGGQDYEQYFGPGTRLTVT.

This rearrangement joins TRBV5-1 to TRBJ1-2; 10 nucleotides line up with TRBD1. Losses at the gene ends were 4 bases for V and 4 bases for J; bases not matched to a gene: 4. There are 14 residues in the CDR3. Germline assignment: CDR1 SGHRS and CDR2 YFSETQ. The CDR3 nucleotides are TGCGCCAGCAGCACCGGGACAGGGGTCTATGGCTACACCTTC. Translated: CASSTGTGVYGYTF.

The chain combines TRBV13 with TRBJ2-3; 7 bases are shared with TRBD2. The junction had 7 bases not matched to a gene; V was cut back by 4 bases and J by 0 bases. Germline CDR1 is PRHDT and CDR2 is FYEKMQ (reference sequence). The CDR3 has 16 amino acids. CDR3 amino acids: CASSSLAAPSTDTQYF. In DNA, the CDR3 is TGTGCCAGCAGCTCCCTAGCGGCCCCTAGCACAGATACGCAGTATTTT.

The V and J genes are TRBV30 and TRBJ1-5; TRBD1 matches 7 bases. Trimming at V came to 3 bases and at J to 3 bases, leaving 5 bases not matched to a gene. Looked up from germline, CDR1 is GTSNPN and CDR2 is SVGIG (reference sequence). The CDR3 has 14 amino acids. CDR3 protein: CAWRGGQDNQPQHF. DNA for the CDR3: TGTGCCTGGAGGGGCGGACAGGACAATCAGCCCCAGCATTTT.

DNA for the CDR3: TGCAGTGCGACTAGTGGCGACGAGCAGTACTTC. This sequence encodes CSATSGDEQYF. This chain uses TRBV20-1 with TRBJ2-7; D is perhaps TRBD2 (6 bases). The germline gives CDR1 DFQATT, CDR2 SNEGSKA (reference sequence). This CDR3 contains 11 residues. The V end was cut by 6 bases, the J end by 5 bases, with 11 bases between.

The rearrangement links TRBV7-9 to TRBJ1-4; D gene uncertain. Per germline, CDR1 SEHNR and CDR2 FQNEAQ (reference sequence). With 0 bases removed from V and 8 bases from J, the gap between germline ends came to 10 bases. The CDR3 has 14 amino acids. CDR3 amino acids: CASSLAPRFEKLFF. The CDR3, as DNA: TGTGCCAGCAGCTTAGCCCCCAGGTTCGAAAAACTGTTTTTT.

The rearrangement joins TRBV9 to TRBJ1-4; no definite D call. Trimming cost V 2 bases and J 2 bases, with 10 bases left between them. CDR1 is SGDLS and CDR2 is YYNGEE in the germline V gene. The CDR3 is made up of 15 amino acids. The CDR3 protein is CASSVGGWTNEKLFF. The CDR3 DNA follows: TGTGCCAGCAGCGTCGGCGGCTGGACTAATGAAAAACTGTTTTTT.

The V call is TRBV19, the J call TRBJ1-5; D may be TRBD1 (5 bases). The germline V gene has CDR1 LNHDA and CDR2 SQIVND (reference sequence). V gave up 6 bases and J gave up 1 base, with 10 bases separating them. The CDR3 spans 14 residues. CDR3 protein: CASRRTTSNQPQHF. The CDR3 nucleotides are TGTGCCAGTAGGAGGACAACGAGCAATCAGCCCCAGCATTTT. The full variable domain, in which reference TRBV19 and TRBJ1-5 provide the parts outside the CDR3, is DGGITQSPKYLFRKEGQNVTLSCEQNLNHDAMYWYRQDPGQGLRLIYYSQIVNDFQKGDIAEGYSVSREKKESFPLTVTSAQKNPTAFYLCASRRTTSNQPQHFGDGTRLSIL.

CDR3 protein: CASSPRSWLGGDTQYF. CDR3 DNA: TGCGCCAGCAGCCCTAGAAGTTGGCTGGGGGGAGATACGCAGTATTTT. V gene TRBV4-3 combines with J gene TRBJ2-3; TRBD2 might be the D (6 bases). The ends were cut back, 4 bases at V and 5 bases at J, with 19 bases in the middle. Germline CDR1 reads LGHNA; CDR2 reads YSLEER. The CDR3 contains 16 residues.

This sequence joins TRBV30 and TRBJ1-3; 11 nucleotides agree with TRBD1. The CDR3 sequence is 14 residues long. V lost 8 bases to trimming and J lost 4 bases; unmatched junction nucleotides: 7. Germline CDR1 and CDR2: GTSNPN and SVGIG (reference sequence). CDR3 nucleotides: TGTGCCCGAGGGACAGGGGGGCCCGGAAACACCATATATTTT. This gives the protein CARGTGGPGNTIYF.

J is TRBJ1-1 and V is TRBV9; tentatively, D is TRBD1 (6 bases). Germline CDR1 SGDLS, CDR2 YYNGEE. This CDR3 is 16 amino acids long. The germline V and J ends were trimmed by 3 bases and 2 bases, with 17 bases remaining between them. CDR3 DNA sequence: TGTGCCAGCAGCGCAGGAGTAGGCAGGGGAAACACTGAAGCTTTCTTT. This sequence encodes CASSAGVGRGNTEAFF.